The next 28 T cell receptor beta chains were all read from a single sample in a study of blood T cell repertoires in COVID-19. Only in-frame clones appear in the TCRdb table, and some are missing; sequencing was by immunoSEQ multiplex PCR. The sample consists of 65,000 to 90,000 clones, about nine tenths of them appearing once. The sequenced material came from peripheral blood. Receptor source: a woman aged 45-60 years with active or convalescent COVID-19.

The chain recombines TRBV11-1 with TRBJ2-5; possibly TRBD1 for D (5 bases). The CDR3 is 13 amino acids. V lost 5 bases to trimming and J lost 2 bases, with 9 bases between them. Germline CDR1 is SGHAT and CDR2 is FQDESV (reference sequence). Here the CDR3 reads CASSGHKQETQYF. CDR3 DNA: TGTGCCAGCAGCGGACACAAGCAAGAGACCCAGTACTTC.

The chain is built from TRBV6-5 and TRBJ1-1; 10 bases fit TRBD1. Germline loops: CDR1 MNHEY, CDR2 SVGAGI. Trimming removed 6 bases from V and 2 bases from J; junction bases left unmatched: 3. CDR3 length: 14 residues. This CDR3 reads CASSRTGGNTEAFF. In DNA, the CDR3 is TGTGCCAGCAGCCGGACAGGGGGAAACACTGAAGCTTTCTTT.

The chain carries TRBV6-6 and TRBJ1-2; D not resolved. This CDR3 is 13 amino acids long. The V end lost 11 bases, the J end lost 4 bases, and 17 bases lay between the germline ends. Germline V gene lookup returns CDR1 MNHNY and CDR2 SVGAGI (reference sequence). CDR3 coding DNA: TGTGCCGCTAACCACGGAGAAGGCTATGGCTACACCTTC. Residues: CAANHGEGYGYTF.

This clone was seen once. V and J are TRBV7-3 and TRBJ2-2; 8 nucleotides agree with TRBD1. V shed 5 bases and J 4 bases; nucleotides not matched to a gene: 6. CDR3 size: 15 residues. Germline V gene lookup returns CDR1 SGHTA and CDR2 FQGTGA. For the CDR3, the DNA is TGTGCCAGCAGCGCTACAGGGGGTGGCACCGGGGAGCTGTTTTTT. Translated: CASSATGGGTGELFF. The full variable domain, rest sourced from reference TRBV7-3 and TRBJ2-2, is GAGVSQTPSNKVTEKGKYVELRCDPISGHTALYWYRQSLGQGPEFLIYFQGTGAADDSGLPNDRFFAVRPEGSVSTLKIQRTERGDSAVYLCASSATGGGTGELFFGEGSRLTVL.

This chain uses TRBV12-5 with TRBJ1-2; D is undetermined. This CDR3 is 13 amino acids long. V lost 1 base, J lost 8 bases, and 11 bases lay in between. Germline values: CDR1 LGHNT, CDR2 FRNRAP. The chain's CDR3 is CASGLGARKGYTF. The CDR3 nucleotides read TGTGCTAGTGGTTTGGGGGCCCGTAAGGGCTACACCTTC.

The genes are TRBV27 and TRBJ1-5, with a tentative D call TRBD1 (6 bases). The germline V gene encodes CDR1 MNHEY and CDR2 SMNVEV (reference sequence). CDR3 size: 13 residues. Deletions cut 5 bases from V and 11 bases from J, with 16 bases between. The CDR3 loop reads CASSTPQGTAQHF. The DNA of the CDR3 is TGTGCCAGCAGTACCCCACAGGGTACAGCCCAGCATTTT.

The CDR3 DNA follows: TGCAGCGCCGCCCCCAGGGCCGGGGGGACCAAAAACATTCAGTACTTC. Protein: CSAAPRAGGTKNIQYF. V and J are TRBV29-1 and TRBJ2-4, with 7 bases lining up with TRBD2. CDR1 is SQVTM, CDR2 ANQGSEA, per germline. The junction had 14 bases not matched to a gene; V was cut back by 7 bases and J by 2 bases. The CDR3 runs 16 residues.

This chain connects TRBV7-2 to TRBJ2-2; D is perhaps TRBD1 (7 bases). Trimming took 2 bases from V and 7 from J, leaving 23 bases between them. Germline CDR1 SGHTA, CDR2 FQGNSA. The CDR3 has 18 amino acids. The CDR3 loop reads CASSLSRQGLGAYGELFF. CDR3 DNA: TGTGCCAGCAGCTTATCCCGACAGGGACTCGGGGCTTACGGGGAGCTGTTTTTT.

The J gene is TRBJ1-1, the V gene TRBV19, with TRBD1 as a possible D gene (5 bases). Germline loops: CDR1 LNHDA, CDR2 SQIVND (reference sequence). Trimming shortened V by 6 bases and J by 2 bases, and 7 bases separated the two germline ends. This CDR3 has 12 residues. The CDR3 bases are TGTGCCAGTAGACAGGATAACACTGAAGCTTTCTTT. Its translation is CASRQDNTEAFF.

Within the sample, this clone is medium-sized (0.01 to 0.1%). The chain has TRBV19 and TRBJ2-7, with no clear D. Germline assignment: CDR1 LNHDA and CDR2 SQIVND (reference sequence). The CDR3 loop spans 12 amino acids. Trimming stripped 5 bases from V and 1 base from J, with 6 bases between. The CDR3 nucleotides read TGTGCCAGTAGTGACAAATCCTACGAGCAGTACTTC. Amino acids: CASSDKSYEQYF.

The chain joins TRBV5-6 to TRBJ1-2; 8 nucleotides match TRBD1. V lost 7 bases to trimming and J lost 2 bases; unmatched junction nucleotides: 7. CDR3 size: 14 residues. Germline V gives CDR1 SGHDT, CDR2 YYEEEE. CDR3 DNA sequence: TGTGCCAGCTGCGGGACAGGACTAAACTATGGCTACACCTTC. This gives the protein CASCGTGLNYGYTF.

This rearrangement joins TRBV6-1 to TRBJ1-2, with D perhaps matching TRBD1 (6 bases). The CDR3 covers 15 residues. Trimming cost V 1 base and J 0 bases, with 9 bases left between them. Looked up from germline, CDR1 is MNHNS and CDR2 is SASEGT. CDR3: CASSEGTGPNYGYTF. The DNA of the CDR3 is TGTGCCAGCAGTGAAGGTACAGGGCCTAACTATGGCTACACCTTC.

The V call is TRBV9, the J call TRBJ1-1; D unresolved. The CDR3 contains 15 residues. Germline V gives CDR1 SGDLS, CDR2 YYNGEE. Trimming removed 0 bases from V and 3 bases from J, with 12 bases in between. CDR3 bases: TGTGCCAGCAGCGTAGCGAGGGAGACGTACACTGAAGCTTTCTTT. Its translation: CASSVARETYTEAFF.

Concerning this clone itself: Other DNA sequences within the sample encode an identical CDR3. This chain connects TRBV7-9 to TRBJ1-1; 10 nucleotides match TRBD1. Trimming cost V 1 base and J 1 base; bases outside gene matches: 3. Germline values: CDR1 SEHNR, CDR2 FQNEAQ (reference sequence). This CDR3 is 16 amino acids long. The DNA of the CDR3 is TGTGCCAGCAGCTTAGGGGACAGGGGCAGGAACACTGAAGCTTTCTTT. This encodes CASSLGDRGRNTEAFF.

The V and J genes are TRBV5-6 and TRBJ1-2; unclear D gene. Trimming removed 3 bases at V and 11 bases at J, with 11 bases between. The germline V gene encodes CDR1 SGHDT and CDR2 YYEEEE. The CDR3 contains 11 residues. The CDR3, as DNA: TGTGCCAGCAGCTCGGGGAGTGGATACACCTTC. It translates to CASSSGSGYTF.

The J gene is TRBJ2-1, the V gene TRBV27, with D possibly matching TRBD1 (6 bases). V gave up 2 bases and J gave up 6 bases, with 11 bases separating them. This CDR3 has 14 residues. The germline gives CDR1 MNHEY, CDR2 SMNVEV (reference sequence). The CDR3: CASSLAGVGNEQFF. The CDR3 DNA follows: TGTGCCAGCAGTTTAGCAGGGGTAGGCAATGAGCAGTTCTTC.

The chain couples TRBV30 to TRBJ1-5, with D possibly TRBD1 on 6 matching bases. Germline V gene sequence: CDR1 GTSNPN, CDR2 SVGIG (reference sequence). The CDR3 has 16 amino acids. V lost 3 bases, J lost 4 bases, and 19 bases lay in between. CDR3 in amino acids: CAWSAGAGASNQPQHF. In nucleotides, the CDR3 is TGTGCCTGGAGCGCTGGGGCAGGGGCCAGTAATCAGCCCCAGCATTTT. The variable domain in full, with the rest retrieved from reference TRBV30 and TRBJ1-5, is SQTIHQWPATLVQPVGSPLSLECTVEGTSNPNLYWYRQAAGRGLQLLFYSVGIGQISSEVPQNLSASRPQDRQFILSSKKLLLSDSGFYLCAWSAGAGASNQPQHFGDGTRLSIL.

A few counts support this clone. At one boundary the junction diverges from the germline segment, which might be a read error. Here the CDR3 reads CASSIRFRDTEAFF. In nucleotides, the CDR3 is TGTGCCAGCAGCATCCGATTCCGGGACACCGAAGCTTTCTTT. V and J are TRBV6-5 and TRBJ1-1; tentative D call: TRBD1 (6 bases). CDR1 and CDR2 from the germline V gene are MNHEY and SVGAGI. The CDR3 is 14 residues long.

This clone was seen once. V gene TRBV10-3 combines with J gene TRBJ1-2; TRBD1 is a possible D gene (6 bases). The V and J ends lost 2 bases and 7 bases respectively, with 14 bases between them. CDR1 and CDR2 (germline): ENHRY, SYGVKD. This CDR3 region has 14 residues. CDR3 loop: CAISEATGISGYTF. The CDR3 region has the DNA TGTGCCATCAGTGAGGCAACAGGGATCTCTGGCTACACCTTC.

This clone appeared a single time. The rearrangement uses TRBV5-8 and TRBJ2-5, with 11 bases identical to TRBD2. The CDR3 extends over 16 amino acids. With V trimmed by 2 bases and J by 5 bases, 8 bases remained unmatched. Germline CDR1 is SGHTS and CDR2 is YDEGEE. The CDR3 reads CASSLLAGARRETQYF. The CDR3 nucleotides read TGTGCCAGCAGCTTACTAGCGGGGGCCCGACGGGAGACCCAGTACTTC.

This rearrangement joins TRBV5-4 to TRBJ2-2; the match to TRBD2 covers 12 bases. V dropped 2 bases and J dropped 5; count of bases not matched to a gene: 7. Germline CDR1 and CDR2: SGHNT and YYREEE (reference sequence). The CDR3 contains 17 residues. CDR3 loop: CASSLSLAGGRTGELFF. The CDR3 region has the DNA TGTGCCAGCAGCTTATCGCTAGCGGGGGGGCGGACCGGGGAGCTGTTTTTT. The whole variable domain, remainder taken from reference TRBV5-4 and TRBJ2-2, is ETGVTQSPTHLIKTRGQQVTLRCSSQSGHNTVSWYQQALGQGPQFIFQYYREEENGRGNFPPRFSGLQFPNYSSELNVNALELDDSALYLCASSLSLAGGRTGELFFGEGSRLTVL.

This sequence joins TRBV6-4 and TRBJ1-2, with 7 bases identical to TRBD1. The CDR3 has 12 amino acids. The germline gives CDR1 MRHNA, CDR2 SNTAGT. V lost 4 bases, J lost 8 bases, and 4 bases stayed unmatched. The CDR3 reads CASSVPGGGYTF. Here the CDR3 DNA reads TGTGCCAGCAGTGTTCCAGGGGGGGGCTACACCTTC.

This chain links TRBV4-2 with TRBJ2-3, with D possibly matching TRBD2 (5 bases). This CDR3 has 17 amino acids. Trimming removed 4 bases from V and 0 bases from J, with 17 bases in between. Germline CDR1 is LGHNA and CDR2 is YNFKEQ. In DNA form, the CDR3 reads TGTGCCAGCAGCCTCTCGGCCGGCCGCGGGAGCACAGATACGCAGTATTTT. Its protein is CASSLSAGRGSTDTQYF.

The chain employs TRBV2 and TRBJ2-1; no definite D call. V lost 0 bases and J lost 4, with 10 bases in between. Germline lookup yields CDR1 SNHLY and CDR2 FYNNEI. This CDR3 has 15 amino acids. The CDR3 bases are TGTGCCAGCAGTGAAGCGCTTCCAGATTACAATGAGCAGTTCTTC. As protein: CASSEALPDYNEQFF.

The chain has TRBV4-2 and TRBJ1-4; D possibly corresponds to TRBD1 (5 bases). V shed 7 bases and J shed 4 bases, with 16 bases lying between them. Germline CDR1 reads LGHNA; CDR2 reads YNFKEQ. The CDR3 is made up of 15 amino acids. The CDR3 region is CASTGRDSRNEKLFF. In nucleotides, the CDR3 is TGTGCCAGCACCGGACGAGACAGCCGTAATGAAAAACTGTTTTTT.

V usage is TRBV7-3 and J usage is TRBJ2-3; D is unresolved. V was cut by 3 bases and J by 0 bases, with 7 bases left in between. The CDR3 contains 14 residues. Germline assignment: CDR1 SGHTA and CDR2 FQGTGA. The CDR3 DNA reads TGTGCCAGCAGCTTCGGTCATAGCACAGATACGCAGTATTTT. This gives the protein CASSFGHSTDTQYF. The full variable domain, with the rest looked up from reference TRBV7-3 and TRBJ2-3, is GAGVSQTPSNKVTEKGKYVELRCDPISGHTALYWYRQSLGQGPEFLIYFQGTGAADDSGLPNDRFFAVRPEGSVSTLKIQRTERGDSAVYLCASSFGHSTDTQYFGPGTRLTVL.

The CDR3 DNA follows: TGTGCCAGCAGTTACTCTGGGACAGGACGTTATGGCTACACCTTC. Protein: CASSYSGTGRYGYTF. The V gene is TRBV6-5, the J gene TRBJ1-2; 8 nucleotides agree with TRBD1. The germline V gene encodes CDR1 MNHEY and CDR2 SVGAGI. The ends lost 0 bases at V and 5 bases at J; junction bases unmatched: 5. This CDR3 comprises 15 residues.

The chain uses TRBV18 and TRBJ2-5; D is possibly TRBD1 (6 bases). Trimming cost V 1 base and J 5 bases, with 14 bases left between them. The CDR3 spans 15 residues. The germline CDR1 and CDR2 sequences are KGHSH and LQKENI. DNA for the CDR3: TGTGCCAGCTCACCACGAGGCAGGGGCCGGGAGACCCAGTACTTC. This translates into CASSPRGRGRETQYF.